This T cell receptor beta chain comes out of a study of type 1 and type 2 diabetes patients. Study overall: T cells were magnetically sorted from PBMCs as CD4+ or CD8+ subsets. Study findings and constraints: Both CD4+ and CD8+ type 2 diabetes repertoires showed significantly higher diversity than type 1.

With respect to this clonotype: The antigen is not known.

Genomic DNA was the PCR template. The TCR beta CDR3 region was amplified using 30 forward and 13 reverse primers. Using its own MiXCR run on the multiplex PCR reads, TCRdb lists one record per CDR3 protein. This sample yields about 250,000 distinct CDR3 sequences, of which 40% to 50% are seen a single time; roughly 13% belongs to the top ten. Diabetic patients met standard criteria for type 1 or type 2 diabetes. Germline CDR1 reads KGHSH; CDR2 reads LQKENI. Trimming cost V 2 bases and J 10 bases, with 11 bases left between them. This CDR3 contains 12 residues. This sequence originates from a man aged 18 to 29 with type 2 diabetes. The V gene is TRBV18, the J gene TRBJ1-1, with D unresolved. The sequenced sample was peripheral blood mononuclear cells (PBMCs). For the CDR3, the DNA is TGTGCCAGCTCACCAGATCGGGTAGGAGCTTTCTTT. Protein product: CASSPDRVGAFF.